The T cell receptor beta chain under discussion was sequenced for a study of shared clonotypes between healthy human individuals. Study background: Three CD4 naive, three CD4 memory, two CD8 naive and one CD8 memory plate were used per donor.

Findings of the study overall: A generally larger estimated richness was seen in naive subsets than in memory subsets.

Partitioning of CD4+ cells yielded a CD45RA+ naive subset and a CD45RA-negative memory subset. At the deep level, the assay was run. Repertoires were generated with immunoSEQ multiplex PCR, while TCRdb's copy carries only in-frame clones and drops some. The table has about 610,000 clones, about 97% seen once; the top ten hold less than 0.065%. To note about this clone: Its antigen is as yet unknown.

From germline, CDR1 is SNHLY and CDR2 FYNNEI. The V segment lost 6 bases and the J segment 0 bases; nucleotides outside the gene matches: 20. The CDR3 is made up of 20 amino acids. Sequences were obtained from naive CD4+ T cells sorted from blood. This sample's subset: CD45RA+ positively selected. The sequence was collected from a woman in her 30s in good health. The chain joins TRBV2 to TRBJ1-1; the match to TRBD1 covers 9 bases. This chain's CDR3 is CASSANPGQGVIGLNTEAFF. The DNA for the CDR3 is TGTGCCAGCAGCGCAAATCCGGGACAGGGAGTGATAGGGCTGAACACTGAAGCTTTCTTT. Together with reference TRBV2 and TRBJ1-1, the CDR3 gives the full variable domain: EPEVTQTPSHQVTQMGQEVILRCVPISNHLYFYWYRQILGQKVEFLVSFYNNEISEKSEIFDDQFSVERPDGSNFTLKIRSTKLEDSAMYFCASSANPGQGVIGLNTEAFFGQGTRLTVV.